This T cell receptor beta chain is from a study of blood T cell repertoires in COVID-19 (dated by TCRdb to about 2020). Study-wide context: Samples covering the acute and convalescent phases of COVID-19 were provided by collaborators in the United States, Italy and Spain. The material from the prospective study consisted of cDNA or gDNA derived from T cells, B-cell-depleted T cells, or PBMCs. The sample metadata nearly always contained a de-identified subject ID, COVID-19 status, age in years and sex. The samples were drawn from the first 160 participants of the ongoing ImmuneRACE study and from over 950 subjects provided by 6 global collaborators. HLA class I and class II types, where available, came from metadata supplied by the sample provider rather than from assay-based typing. The repertoires were released in a freely available public database intended as a resource for research on the immune response to SARS-CoV-2. Deeply sampled blood TCRbeta repertoires from subjects exposed to, actively infected with, or recovered from COVID-19 were included in the dataset. Overall study outcomes, separate from this receptor: The amount of clinical and demographic metadata varied by source and participant and was provided uncurated.

In the case of this clone: The clone's antigen remains unknown. No base qualities exist here, and no much larger clone lies one base off it.

The immunoSEQ Assay, a bias-controlled multiplex PCR, was used to amplify TCRbeta CDR3 regions from genomic DNA. In the authors' own workflow: Nucleated cell counts per sample were estimated from amplification of reference gene primers within the assay. Sequence reads were collapsed and filtered to measure the absolute abundance of every unique TCRbeta CDR3 rearrangement. For each sample, productive Simpson clonality was calculated as the square root of Simpson's diversity index over productive rearrangements. TCRdb re-hosts the immuneACCESS table, in-frame sequences only. Its copies lack some clones; in the studies checked, an unresolved V gene accounts for under half of them, and the cause for the rest is not known. The V and J calls and clone size are taken from that table; D and trimming were inferred from the DNA. This sample holds 100,000 to 150,000 clones; 80% were observed only once. Approximately 1.8% of the sample is in the top ten clones.

Whole blood was collected in K2EDTA tubes by collaborating institutions according to the institutions' own protocols. For TCRbeta analysis, collaborators shipped samples as frozen whole blood, isolated PBMCs, or DNA extracted from either of those sample types. The CDR3 runs 15 amino acids, cysteine and phenylalanine included. The CDR3 DNA has 45 bases and is translated from base 1. V is cut back by 5 bases and J by 8 bases, with 6 bases in the junction unmatched. Sequenced input: peripheral blood. This receptor was taken from an older man with acute or convalescent COVID-19. In this chain, TRBV6-7 is recombined with TRBJ2-1; the central 13 bases match TRBD2. TRBV6-7 is an ORF, with its function uncertain. The DNA is as follows: TGTGCCAGCAGTCCGACTAGCGGGGGGAAAGATGAGCAGTTCTTC. This codes for CASSPTSGGKDEQFF.